This record covers a single T cell receptor (beta chain). The data belong to a study of shared T cell receptors in the human thymus. The CDR3 sequence is 18 residues long. CDR1 and CDR2 from the germline V gene are MNHEY and SMNVEV (reference sequence). The V and J ends lost 2 bases and 8 bases respectively, with 24 bases between them. The assay was immunoSEQ multiplex PCR, and TCRdb's table has in-frame clones only and misses some. The sample records over 450,000 clones, around three quarters being singletons. This sample was also put to use in a study of human thymus T cells. That study adds: Thymus pieces cut out during corrective heart surgery were the tissue that was used. Seemingly biased V and J gene usage marked thymic and blood repertoires.

The specimen sequenced was thymocytes. The chain links TRBV27 to TRBJ2-2; D possibly corresponds to TRBD2 (5 bases). The sequence came from a boy in the first two years of life with a congenital heart defect. The DNA of the CDR3 is TGTGCCAGCAGTTTAATCCGGGTGGGAGTAGGCCTCGGGGGGGAGCTGTTTTTT. The encoded protein is CASSLIRVGVGLGGELFF.